This T cell receptor beta chain was identified in a study of CD8+ T cells in alopecia areata. cDNA reverse transcribed from extracted RNA served as the sequencing template. Measured with immunoSEQ multiplex PCR; TCRdb has only the in-frame clones, and not every one. The sample has 200,000 to 250,000 clones, 64% seen once; the top ten hold around 3.9%. Described treatment: oral pan-JAK inhibitor, 5-10 mg twice daily. In its sample, this clone was seen a few times. Sequencing was performed on CD4+ T cells sorted from blood, taken at week 4, from a patient treated with tofacitinib. The clonotype was recovered from a human donor with alopecia areata.

Here the CDR3 reads CASSLLSEGETQYF. For the CDR3, the DNA is TGTGCCAGCAGCCTGCTTTCCGAGGGGGAGACCCAGTACTTC. The chain recombines TRBV4-2 with TRBJ2-5; D possibly uses TRBD1 or TRBD2 (5 bases each). CDR3 length: 14 residues. Looked up from germline, CDR1 is LGHNA and CDR2 is YNFKEQ. V lost 4 bases to trimming and J lost 5 bases, with 14 bases between them.